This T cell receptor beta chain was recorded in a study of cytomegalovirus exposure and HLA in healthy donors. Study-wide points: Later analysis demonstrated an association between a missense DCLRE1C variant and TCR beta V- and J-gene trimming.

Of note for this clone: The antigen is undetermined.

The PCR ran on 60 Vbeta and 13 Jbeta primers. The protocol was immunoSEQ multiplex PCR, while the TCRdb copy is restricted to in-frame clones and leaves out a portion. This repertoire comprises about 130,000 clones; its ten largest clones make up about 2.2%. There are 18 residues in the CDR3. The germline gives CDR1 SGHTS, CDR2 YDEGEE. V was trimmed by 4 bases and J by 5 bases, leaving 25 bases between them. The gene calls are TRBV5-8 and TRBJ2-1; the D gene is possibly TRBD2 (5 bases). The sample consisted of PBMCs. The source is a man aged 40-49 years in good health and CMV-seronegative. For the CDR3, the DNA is TGTGCCAGCAGCGACAACAACCTAGCTCGCAACCCCAACAATGAGCAGTTCTTC. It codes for CASSDNNLARNPNNEQFF.